Listed below are T cell receptor beta chains from one sample, sequenced in a study of PD-L1 blockade in urothelial cancer. Assay: immunoSEQ multiplex PCR; the TCRdb copy retains only in-frame clones and omits some. The sample includes 12,000 to 15,000 clones, 88% of them seen just once. The material sequenced was PBMCs, taken around atezolizumab (anti-PD-L1) treatment. These receptors were collected from a man between 65 and 85 years old with urothelial cancer. Each CDR3 is given with its conserved first and last residue. D genes are given only for firm matches. Expanded clones are given a class, and other clones once, few, many or no size at all.

V: TRBV4-1
D: TRBD1
size: .
J: .
CDR3: CASSQRQGFTNEQFF

V: TRBV5-5
D: TRBD1
size: .
J: TRBJ1-2
CDR3: CASSTGQPGYGYTF

V: TRBV18
D: TRBD1
size: .
J: TRBJ1-5
CDR3: CASSPGTGAIYQPQHF

V: TRBV7-2
D: TRBD2
size: .
J: TRBJ2-1
CDR3: CASSFSGGGAYEQFF

V: TRBV7-8
D: .
size: .
J: TRBJ1-1
CDR3: CASSLPNAPYEAFF

V: TRBV7-2
D: .
size: .
J: TRBJ2-3
CDR3: CASSRLRPEADTQYF

V: TRBV18
D: TRBD1
size: .
J: TRBJ2-1
CDR3: CASSRGQGTFNEQFF

V: TRBV4-1
D: TRBD1
size: .
J: TRBJ1-2
CDR3: CASSPGQGLGYGYTF

V: TRBV5-1
D: TRBD2
size: .
J: TRBJ2-5
CDR3: CASSLVAGGREETQYF

V: TRBV5-1
D: TRBD1
size: .
J: TRBJ1-4
CDR3: CASSRGDRATNEKLFF

V: TRBV6-1
D: TRBD1
size: .
J: TRBJ2-1
CDR3: CATAWDSEQFF

V: TRBV30
D: .
size: .
J: TRBJ1-6
CDR3: CASSISSYNSPLHF

V: TRBV7-6
D: .
size: .
J: TRBJ1-6
CDR3: CASSPYAGGNSPLHF

V: TRBV28
D: TRBD1
size: .
J: TRBJ2-6
CDR3: CASSLRANRGVSGANVLTF

V: TRBV12-5
D: TRBD1
size: .
J: TRBJ2-7
CDR3: CASGLRTGGEPYEQYF

V: TRBV25-1
D: .
size: .
J: TRBJ2-3
CDR3: CASSVAGGFTDTQYF

V: TRBV7-9
D: TRBD1
size: once
J: TRBJ2-3
CDR3: CASSAWDRHTQYF

V: TRBV6-5
D: .
size: .
J: TRBJ1-2
CDR3: CASSYESRGSYGYTF

V: TRBV4-1
D: TRBD1
size: .
J: TRBJ2-1
CDR3: CASSQDRGQDEQFF

V: TRBV10-2
D: .
size: .
J: TRBJ1-1
CDR3: CASSDWRTEAFF

V: TRBV12-5
D: .
size: .
J: TRBJ1-5
CDR3: CASGLSQIQPQHF

V: TRBV5-1
D: .
size: .
J: TRBJ1-4
CDR3: CASSLAGTGGANEKLFF

V: TRBV5-1
D: .
size: .
J: TRBJ2-3
CDR3: CASSLALLTDTQYF

V: TRBV4-2
D: TRBD1
size: few
J: TRBJ1-4
CDR3: CASSQASGGGEKLFF

V: TRBV5-1
D: TRBD1
size: .
J: TRBJ2-3
CDR3: CASTDRVRDTQYF

V: TRBV11-1
D: TRBD1
size: .
J: TRBJ2-1
CDR3: CASSRPGTGRGEQFF

V: TRBV6-1
D: .
size: .
J: TRBJ1-2
CDR3: CASSGFQANFGYGYTF

V: TRBV7-9
D: .
size: .
J: TRBJ1-2
CDR3: CASSLAPRDYGYTF

V: TRBV5-1
D: .
size: .
J: TRBJ1-6
CDR3: CASSFAGDNSPLHF

V: TRBV5-1
D: TRBD2
size: .
J: .
CDR3: CASSPAGGRYEQYF

V: TRBV7-8
D: TRBD1
size: .
J: TRBJ2-7
CDR3: CASSPAAGTGISVTDEQYF

V: TRBV18
D: .
size: .
J: TRBJ1-1
CDR3: CASSPFSKEMNTEAFF

V: TRBV19
D: TRBD1
size: .
J: TRBJ1-1
CDR3: CASSIRQGTEAFF

V: TRBV5-1
D: TRBD1
size: .
J: TRBJ2-1
CDR3: CASRAGTGVFDEQFF

V: TRBV10-2
D: .
size: .
J: TRBJ1-1
CDR3: CASSFDSANTEAFF

V: TRBV13
D: TRBD2
size: once
J: TRBJ2-1
CDR3: CASSLGGGARFF

V: TRBV11-2
D: .
size: .
J: TRBJ1-1
CDR3: CASSSWAHGSNTEAFF

V: TRBV7-9
D: .
size: .
J: TRBJ1-1
CDR3: CASSLGAGYLDTEAFF

V: TRBV10-3
D: TRBD2
size: .
J: TRBJ2-3
CDR3: CATLLRGGTDTQYF

V: TRBV30
D: .
size: few
J: TRBJ1-5
CDR3: CAWSSGAVNQPQHF

V: TRBV10-3
D: TRBD2
size: .
J: TRBJ2-7
CDR3: CATYGGVSGGAYEQYF

V: TRBV6-1
D: TRBD1
size: .
J: TRBJ1-2
CDR3: CASSQQGAVGHGYTF